This section outlines one TCR beta chain sequence together with its context. Its target is unknown. Germline CDR1 and CDR2: KGHSH and LQKENI. There are 18 residues in the CDR3. V was pared by 1 base and J by 4 bases, with 20 bases between. This sample was taken from a study of CD8 T cells in Susac syndrome. Whole-study findings and limits: The CD4+ T cell repertoires in Susac syndrome did not show any clonal expansion.

TEMRA cells were FACS-enriched, while CD8+ and CD4+ T cells were negatively isolated. A quantity of about 0.45 to 1 ug RNA underwent reverse transcription using random hexamers. MiXCR was run by TCRdb on the immunoSEQ multiplex PCR reads, yielding one entry per CDR3 protein. The table records some 240,000 distinct CDR3 sequences, 96% of them present only once. The chain combines TRBV18 with TRBJ2-1; D is possibly TRBD1 (6 bases). The TCR originated in a human donor with Susac syndrome. The sequencing input was CD4+ T cells from PBMCs. CDR3 residues: CASSPLRDRLKGYNEQFF. The CDR3 nucleotides are TGTGCCAGCTCACCACTACGCGACAGGCTTAAAGGGTACAATGAGCAGTTCTTC.